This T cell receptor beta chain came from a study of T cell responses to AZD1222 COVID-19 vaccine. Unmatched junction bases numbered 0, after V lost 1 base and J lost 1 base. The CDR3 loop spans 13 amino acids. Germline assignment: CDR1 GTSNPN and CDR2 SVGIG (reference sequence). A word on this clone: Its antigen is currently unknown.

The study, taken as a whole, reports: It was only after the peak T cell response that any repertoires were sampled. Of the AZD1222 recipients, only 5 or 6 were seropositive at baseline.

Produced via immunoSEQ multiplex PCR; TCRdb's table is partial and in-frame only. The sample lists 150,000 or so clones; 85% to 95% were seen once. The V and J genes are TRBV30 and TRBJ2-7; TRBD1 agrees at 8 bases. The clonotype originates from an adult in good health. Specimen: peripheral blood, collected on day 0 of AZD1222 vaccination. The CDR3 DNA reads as TGTGCCTGGAGTGGGACAGGGTCCTACGAGCAGTACTTC. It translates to CAWSGTGSYEQYF.